This TCR beta chain was captured in a study of beta chain features in type 1 diabetes. General study points: Significant though moderate, a shortening of TCRB CDR3s appeared in all four CD4+ subsets of Type 1 diabetes patients.

Trimming took off 1 base at V and 6 bases at J, with 5 bases between the two ends. CDR3 length: 11 amino acids. From germline, CDR1 is GTSNPN and CDR2 SVGIG (reference sequence). This clone occurred many times. Its antigen is undetermined. Investigators reverse transcribed all isolated RNA, so they sequenced expressed TCRB transcripts. Measured with immunoSEQ multiplex PCR; TCRdb has only the in-frame clones, and not every one. Of 120,000 to 150,000 clones in the sample, about 13% were seen once. Sequenced input: central memory CD4+ T cells from blood. The V and J genes are TRBV30 and TRBJ2-3, with D hard to call. The receptor's source is a man aged 18 to 30 with type 1 diabetes. CDR3 sequence: CAWSAGDTQYF. Here the CDR3 DNA reads TGTGCCTGGAGTGCCGGGGATACGCAGTATTTT.